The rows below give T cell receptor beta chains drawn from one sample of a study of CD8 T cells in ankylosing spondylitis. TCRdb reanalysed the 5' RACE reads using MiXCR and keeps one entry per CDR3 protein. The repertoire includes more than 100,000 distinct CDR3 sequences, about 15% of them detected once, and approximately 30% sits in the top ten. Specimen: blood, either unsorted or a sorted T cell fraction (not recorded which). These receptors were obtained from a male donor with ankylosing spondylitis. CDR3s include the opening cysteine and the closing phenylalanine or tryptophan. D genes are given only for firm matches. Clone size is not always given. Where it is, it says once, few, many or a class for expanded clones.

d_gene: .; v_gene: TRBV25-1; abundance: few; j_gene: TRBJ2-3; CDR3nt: TGTGCCAGCAGTTCTAGGGCGGATTATACGCAGTATTTT; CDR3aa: CASSSRADYTQYF
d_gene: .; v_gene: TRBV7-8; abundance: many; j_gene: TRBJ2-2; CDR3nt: TGTGCCAGCAGCTTAGACTCCTTCGCCGGGGAGCTGTTTTTT; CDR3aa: CASSLDSFAGELFF
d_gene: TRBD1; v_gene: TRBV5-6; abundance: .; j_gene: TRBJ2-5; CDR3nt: TGTGCCAGCAGTTACAGGGGTGGCCAAGAGACCCAGTACTTC; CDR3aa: CASSYRGGQETQYF
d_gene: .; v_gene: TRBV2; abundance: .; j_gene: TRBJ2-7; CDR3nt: TGTGCCAGCGCAGTAACCTACGAGCAGTACTTC; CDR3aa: CASAVTYEQYF
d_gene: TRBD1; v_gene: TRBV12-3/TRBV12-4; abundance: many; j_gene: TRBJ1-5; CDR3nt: TGTGCCAGCAGCCCGACAGGGTCCAATCAGCCCCAGCATTTT; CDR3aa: CASSPTGSNQPQHF
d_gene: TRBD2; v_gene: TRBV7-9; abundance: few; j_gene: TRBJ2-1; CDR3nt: TGTGCCAGCAGCCTCCCGACTAGCGGGAGGGCCGGGAATGAGCAGTTCTTC; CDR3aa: CASSLPTSGRAGNEQFF
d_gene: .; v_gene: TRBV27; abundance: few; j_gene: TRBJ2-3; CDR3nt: TGTGCCAGCAGCCGGGAATACCTCACAGATACGCAGTATTTT; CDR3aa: CASSREYLTDTQYF
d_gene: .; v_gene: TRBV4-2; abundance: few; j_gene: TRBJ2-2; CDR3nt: TGTGCCAGCAGCCAAGTCCGCGGTGGGGGCGACACCGGGGAGCTGTTTTTT; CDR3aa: CASSQVRGGGDTGELFF
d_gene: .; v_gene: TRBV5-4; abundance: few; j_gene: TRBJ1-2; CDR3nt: TGTGCCAGCAGCTTGGAACAGGACTATGGCTACACCTTC; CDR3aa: CASSLEQDYGYTF
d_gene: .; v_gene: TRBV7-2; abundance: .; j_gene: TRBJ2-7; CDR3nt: TGTGCCAGCAGGCCCACGACCTTTCCCTACGAGCAGTACTTC; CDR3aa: CASRPTTFPYEQYF
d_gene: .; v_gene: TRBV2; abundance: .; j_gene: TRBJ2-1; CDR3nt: TGTGCCAGCAGTGTTGGCAGCTCCTACAATGAGCAGTTCTTC; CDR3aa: CASSVGSSYNEQFF
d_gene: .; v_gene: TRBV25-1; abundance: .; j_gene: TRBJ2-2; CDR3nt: TGTGCCAGCAGTGAATACAACGGGGAGCTGTTTTTT; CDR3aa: CASSEYNGELFF
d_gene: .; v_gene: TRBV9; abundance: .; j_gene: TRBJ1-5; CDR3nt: TGTGCCAGCAGCGTAGGCGGGGTCGGGCCCCAGCATTTT; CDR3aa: CASSVGGVGPQHF
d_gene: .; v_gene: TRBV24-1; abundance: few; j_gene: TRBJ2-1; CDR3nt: TGTGCCACCAGTGACGGAATTGAGCAGTTCTTC; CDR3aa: CATSDGIEQFF
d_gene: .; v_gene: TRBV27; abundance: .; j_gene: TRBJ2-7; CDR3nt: TGTGCCAGCAGTTTAAGGGGTAGCGGACTAAAAGGATACGAGCAGTACTTC; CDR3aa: CASSLRGSGLKGYEQYF
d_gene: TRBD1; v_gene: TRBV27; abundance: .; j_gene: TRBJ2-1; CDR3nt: TGTGCCAGCAGTTCGATTCAGGGGGATGAGCAGTTCTTC; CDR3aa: CASSSIQGDEQFF
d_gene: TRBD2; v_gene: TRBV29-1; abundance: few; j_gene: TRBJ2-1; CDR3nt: TGCAGCGTTGAAAGACGGACTAGCGGGAGACATTACAATGAGCAGTTCTTC; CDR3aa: CSVERRTSGRHYNEQFF
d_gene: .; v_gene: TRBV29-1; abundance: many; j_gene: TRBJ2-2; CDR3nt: TGCAGCGTTGTGGTCGGGCTTAAGAACACCGGGGAGCTGTTTTTT; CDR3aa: CSVVVGLKNTGELFF
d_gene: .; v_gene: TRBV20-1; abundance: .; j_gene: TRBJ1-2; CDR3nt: TGCAGTGCTAGAGTCGGGACCGGGCATGGCTACACCTTC; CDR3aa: CSARVGTGHGYTF
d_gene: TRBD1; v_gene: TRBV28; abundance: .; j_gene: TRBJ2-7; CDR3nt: TGTGCCAGCAGTTTCTGGACAGGAGTCTACGAGCAGTACTTC; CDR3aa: CASSFWTGVYEQYF
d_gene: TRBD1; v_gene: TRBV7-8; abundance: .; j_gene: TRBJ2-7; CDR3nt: TGTGCCAGCAGCTCGTCTACAGGGGTGCCCTACGAGCAGTACTTC; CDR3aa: CASSSSTGVPYEQYF
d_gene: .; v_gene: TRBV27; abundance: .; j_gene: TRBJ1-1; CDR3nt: TGTGCCAGCAGTTTATTGGGCGGGTTGGATGCTTTCTTT; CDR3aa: CASSLLGGLDAFF
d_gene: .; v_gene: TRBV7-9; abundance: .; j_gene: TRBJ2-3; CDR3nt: TGTGCCAGCAGCAGATTAAGCGGAACCAGGGCAGATACGCAGTATTTT; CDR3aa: CASSRLSGTRADTQYF
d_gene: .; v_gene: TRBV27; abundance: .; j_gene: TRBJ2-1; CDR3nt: TGTGCCAGCATGGGGCGGGGAGTGCAGTTCTTC; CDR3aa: CASMGRGVQFF
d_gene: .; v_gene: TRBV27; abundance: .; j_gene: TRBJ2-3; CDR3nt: TGTGCCAGCAGTTTACAGGGTCAAATTCGAGCGCAGTATTTT; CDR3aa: CASSLQGQIRAQYF
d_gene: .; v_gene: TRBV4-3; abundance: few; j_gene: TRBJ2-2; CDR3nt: TGCGCCAGCAGCCAAGAGGACTGGAGCACCGGGGAGCTGTTTTTT; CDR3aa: CASSQEDWSTGELFF
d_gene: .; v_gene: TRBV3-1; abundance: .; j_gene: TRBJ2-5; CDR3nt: TGTGCCAGCAGCCAAGAATTAACGCGAAGGGGAGAGACCCAGTACTTC; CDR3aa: CASSQELTRRGETQYF
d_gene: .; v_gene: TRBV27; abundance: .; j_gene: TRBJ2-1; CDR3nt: TGTGCCAGCAGTCCACAGCGGTGGAGGGCCTTAAATGAGCAGTTCTTC; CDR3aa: CASSPQRWRALNEQFF
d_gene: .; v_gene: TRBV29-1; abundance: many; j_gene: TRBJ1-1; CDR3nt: TGCAGCGTTGGTGATGGCGCGGAAGCTTTCTTT; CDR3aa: CSVGDGAEAFF
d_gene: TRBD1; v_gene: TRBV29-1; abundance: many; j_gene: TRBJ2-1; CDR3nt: TGCAGCGTTACCGGGACAGGGGTCTACAATGAGCAGTTCTTC; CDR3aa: CSVTGTGVYNEQFF
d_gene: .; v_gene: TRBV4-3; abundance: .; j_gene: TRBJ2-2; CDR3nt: TGCGCCAGCAGCCAAGTCGCAGCAGAGAACACCGGGGAGCTGTTTTTT; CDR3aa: CASSQVAAENTGELFF
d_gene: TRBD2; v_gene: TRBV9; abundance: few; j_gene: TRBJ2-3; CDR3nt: TGTGCCAGCAGCGTACCCCAGACTAGCGCTAGCACAGATACGCAGTATTTT; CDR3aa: CASSVPQTSASTDTQYF
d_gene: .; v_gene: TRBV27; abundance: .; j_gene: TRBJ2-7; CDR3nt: TGTGCCAGCAGACCGGACTGGCTTACTTCCTACGAGCAGTACTTC; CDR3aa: CASRPDWLTSYEQYF
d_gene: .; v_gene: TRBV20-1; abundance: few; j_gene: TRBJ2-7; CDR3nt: TGCAGTGCTAGAGACTCTAGCCCCGAGCAGTACTTC; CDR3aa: CSARDSSPEQYF
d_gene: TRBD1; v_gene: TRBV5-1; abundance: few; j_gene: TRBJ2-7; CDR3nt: TGCGCCAGCAGTGGGACAGGGGGCGACGAGCAGTACTTC; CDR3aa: CASSGTGGDEQYF
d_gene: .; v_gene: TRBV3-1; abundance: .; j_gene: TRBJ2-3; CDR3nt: TGTGCCAGCACGGCAACTAGCACAGATACGCAGTATTTT; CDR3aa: CASTATSTDTQYF
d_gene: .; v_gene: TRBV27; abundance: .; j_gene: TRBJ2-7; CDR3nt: TGTGCCAGCACCCCTTTATCGGGGGCCACTTACGAGCAGTACTTC; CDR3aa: CASTPLSGATYEQYF
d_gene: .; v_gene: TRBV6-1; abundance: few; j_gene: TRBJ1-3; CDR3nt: TGTGCCAGCAGGAATATAAAAATCTCTGGAAACACCATATATTTT; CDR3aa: CASRNIKISGNTIYF